This T cell receptor (beta chain) derives from a study of blood T cell repertoires in COVID-19. Overall study context: Whether acute or convalescent, the COVID-19 samples came from the United States, Italy and Spain. Sources were T cells, B-cell-depleted T cells, or PBMCs; the material itself was cDNA or gDNA.

This clone was picked up a small number of times. Germline V CDR1 and CDR2: SGHRS, YFSETQ. V gave up 2 bases and J gave up 4 bases, with 6 bases separating them. The CDR3 is 13 amino acids. In the study's own analysis: Counts of nucleated cells, estimated from reference gene primer amplification, were obtained. Generated by immunoSEQ multiplex PCR, the TCRdb table keeps only in-frame clones and is missing some. The DNA was the basis for D and trimming; V, J and clone size are from that table. The sample records about 40,000 clones, 70% to 90% being singletons. The receptor's source is a human donor in a cohort sampled during active COVID-19. The sequenced sample consisted of peripheral blood. The chain is built from TRBV5-1 and TRBJ1-4, with a tentative D call TRBD1 (5 bases). The CDR3 spells CASSLGVNEKLFF. CDR3 bases: TGCGCCAGCAGCTTAGGGGTTAATGAAAAACTGTTTTTT.